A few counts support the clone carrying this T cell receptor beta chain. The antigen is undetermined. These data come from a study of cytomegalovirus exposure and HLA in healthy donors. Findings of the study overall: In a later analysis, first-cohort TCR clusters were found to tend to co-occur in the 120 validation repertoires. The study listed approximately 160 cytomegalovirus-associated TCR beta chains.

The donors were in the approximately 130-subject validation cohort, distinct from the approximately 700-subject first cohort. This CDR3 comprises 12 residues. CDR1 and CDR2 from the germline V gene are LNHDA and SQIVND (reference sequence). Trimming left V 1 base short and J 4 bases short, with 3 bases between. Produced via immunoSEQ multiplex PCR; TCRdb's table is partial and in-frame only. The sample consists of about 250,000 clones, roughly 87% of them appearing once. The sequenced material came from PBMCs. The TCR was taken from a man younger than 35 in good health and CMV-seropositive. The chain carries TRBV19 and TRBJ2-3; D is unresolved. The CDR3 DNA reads TGTGCCAGTAGTATAGGACCAGATACGCAGTATTTT. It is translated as CASSIGPDTQYF.